This T cell receptor beta chain was sequenced for a study of cytomegalovirus exposure and HLA in healthy donors. 13 Jbeta primers and 60 Vbeta primers were used for the PCR. Repertoires were generated with immunoSEQ multiplex PCR, while TCRdb's copy carries only in-frame clones and drops some. This table lists 150,000 to 200,000 clones. This CDR3 comprises 13 residues. Germline V gene sequence: CDR1 SEHNR, CDR2 FQNEAQ (reference sequence). V was pared by 7 bases and J by 5 bases, with 12 bases between. The receptor's source is a man aged 25-45 years in good health and CMV-seronegative. Sequencing was done on a sample of PBMCs. The rearrangement uses TRBV7-9 and TRBJ1-5; D remains unclear. The CDR3 DNA reads as TGTGCCAGCAATAGTTACCCGGATCAGCCCCAGCATTTT. Translation: CASNSYPDQPQHF.